Below are 2 T cell receptor beta chains sequenced from a single sample in a study of CD8 T cells in Susac syndrome. Random hexamers primed reverse transcription of about 0.5 to 1 ug RNA. One entry per CDR3 protein results from TCRdb running MiXCR on the immunoSEQ multiplex PCR reads. The data show 150,000 to 200,000 distinct CDR3 sequences, 93% seen once. Sequencing was carried out using CD4+ T cells from PBMCs. The receptor source for this set is a human donor with multiple sclerosis.

This sequence joins TRBV10-3 and TRBJ1-5, with TRBD1 matching 7 bases. Germline assignment: CDR1 ENHRY and CDR2 SYGVKD. CDR3 length equals 16 residues. With V trimmed by 3 bases and J by 2 bases, 7 bases remained unmatched. The CDR3 is CAISERTGYGNQPQHF. In DNA form, the CDR3 reads TGTGCCATCAGTGAACGGACAGGATATGGCAATCAGCCCCAGCATTTT.

The CDR3 nucleotides read TGTGCCTGGAGTGTGACTAGCGGGAAATACAATGAGCAGTTCTTC. Translated, it gives CAWSVTSGKYNEQFF. The chain combines TRBV30 with TRBJ2-1; TRBD2 matches 11 bases. The CDR3 length is 15 residues. Germline V lookup: CDR1 GTSNPN, CDR2 SVGIG (reference sequence). Trimming at V came to 0 bases and at J to 4 bases, leaving 2 bases not matched to a gene. Full variable domain (outside the CDR3, taken from reference TRBV30 and TRBJ2-1): SQTIHQWPATLVQPVGSPLSLECTVEGTSNPNLYWYRQAAGRGLQLLFYSVGIGQISSEVPQNLSASRPQDRQFILSSKKLLLSDSGFYLCAWSVTSGKYNEQFFGPGTRLTVL.